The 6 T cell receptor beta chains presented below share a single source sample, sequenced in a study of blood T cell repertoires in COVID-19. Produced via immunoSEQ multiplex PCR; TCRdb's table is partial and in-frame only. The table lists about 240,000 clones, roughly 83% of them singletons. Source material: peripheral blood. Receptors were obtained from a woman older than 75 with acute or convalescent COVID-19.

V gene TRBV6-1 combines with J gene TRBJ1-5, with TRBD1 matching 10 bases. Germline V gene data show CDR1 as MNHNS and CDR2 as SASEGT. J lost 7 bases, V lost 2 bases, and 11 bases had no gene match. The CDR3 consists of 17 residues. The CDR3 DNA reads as TGTGCCAGCAGTGAAATAAGGGGGGGACAGGGGCTCCAGCCCCAGCATTTT. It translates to CASSEIRGGQGLQPQHF.

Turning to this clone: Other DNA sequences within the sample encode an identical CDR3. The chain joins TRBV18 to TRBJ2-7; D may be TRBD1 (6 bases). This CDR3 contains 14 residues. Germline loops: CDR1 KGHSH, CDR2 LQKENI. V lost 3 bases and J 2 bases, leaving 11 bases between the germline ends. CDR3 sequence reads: CASSPRDITYEQYF. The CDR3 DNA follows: TGTGCCAGCTCACCTCGGGACATTACCTACGAGCAGTACTTC.

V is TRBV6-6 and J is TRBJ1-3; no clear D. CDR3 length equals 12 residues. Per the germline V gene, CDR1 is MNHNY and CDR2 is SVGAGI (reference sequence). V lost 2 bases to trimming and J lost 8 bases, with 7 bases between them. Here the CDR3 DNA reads TGTGCCAGCAGTTACGTCGGGGACACCATATATTTT. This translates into CASSYVGDTIYF.

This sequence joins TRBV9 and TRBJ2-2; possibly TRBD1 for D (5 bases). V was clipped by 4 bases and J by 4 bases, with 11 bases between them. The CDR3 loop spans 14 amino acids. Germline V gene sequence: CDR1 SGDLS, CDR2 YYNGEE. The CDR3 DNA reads TGTGCCAGCAGCAAAAGAAGGGGCACCGGGGAGCTGTTTTTT. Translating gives CASSKRRGTGELFF. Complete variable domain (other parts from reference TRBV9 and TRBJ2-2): DSGVTQTPKHLITATGQRVTLRCSPRSGDLSVYWYQQSLDQGLQFLIQYYNGEERAKGNILERFSAQQFPDLHSELNLSSLELGDSALYFCASSKRRGTGELFFGEGSRLTVL.

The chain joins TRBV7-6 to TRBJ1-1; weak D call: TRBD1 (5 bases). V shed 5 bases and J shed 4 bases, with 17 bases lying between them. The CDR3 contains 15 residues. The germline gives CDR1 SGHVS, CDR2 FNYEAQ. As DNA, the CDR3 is TGTGCCAGCAGCGTTGGACACGATGGTAGCACTGAAGCTTTCTTT. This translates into CASSVGHDGSTEAFF.

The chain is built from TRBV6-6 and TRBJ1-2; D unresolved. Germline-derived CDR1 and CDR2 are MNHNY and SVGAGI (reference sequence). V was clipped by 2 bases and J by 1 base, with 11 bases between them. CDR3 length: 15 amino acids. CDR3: CASSYGLRLNYGYTF. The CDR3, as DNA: TGTGCCAGCAGTTACGGCCTGCGACTTAACTATGGCTACACCTTC.